This TCR beta chain was observed in a study of cytomegalovirus exposure and HLA in healthy donors. 13 Jbeta primers and 60 Vbeta primers were used for the PCR. The method was immunoSEQ multiplex PCR; TCRdb's version includes in-frame clones alone and lacks a portion of them. The sample holds around 90,000 clones; about four fifths are singletons and the top ten take 10%. This receptor was identified in a human donor in good health. Sample: PBMCs.

CDR3 sequence (DNA): TGTGCCAGCAGCTTAACGTCCCGGGGGGGCTACGAGCAGTACTTC. It is translated as CASSLTSRGGYEQYF. The V call is TRBV7-3, the J call TRBJ2-7, with 8 bases that match TRBD2. Germline V CDR1 and CDR2: SGHTA, FQGTGA. The junction had 4 bases not matched to a gene; V was cut back by 0 bases and J by 3 bases. The CDR3 runs 15 residues.